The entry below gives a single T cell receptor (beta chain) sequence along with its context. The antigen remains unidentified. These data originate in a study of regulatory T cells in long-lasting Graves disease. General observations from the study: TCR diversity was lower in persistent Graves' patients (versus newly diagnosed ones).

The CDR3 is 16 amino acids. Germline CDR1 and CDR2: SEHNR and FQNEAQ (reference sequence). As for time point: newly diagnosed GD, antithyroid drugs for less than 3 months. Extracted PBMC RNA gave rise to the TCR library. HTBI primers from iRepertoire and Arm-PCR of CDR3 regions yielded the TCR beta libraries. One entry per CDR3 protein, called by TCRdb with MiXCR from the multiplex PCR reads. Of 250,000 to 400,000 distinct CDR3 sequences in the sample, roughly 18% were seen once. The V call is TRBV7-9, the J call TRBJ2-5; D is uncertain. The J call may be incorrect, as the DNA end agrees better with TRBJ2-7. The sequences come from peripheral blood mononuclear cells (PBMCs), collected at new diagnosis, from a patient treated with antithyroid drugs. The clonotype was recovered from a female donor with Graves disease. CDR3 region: CASSEDFPVYSYEQYF. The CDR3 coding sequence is TGTGCCAGCAGCGAAGACTTCCCGGTTTACTCCTACGAGCAGTACTTC.